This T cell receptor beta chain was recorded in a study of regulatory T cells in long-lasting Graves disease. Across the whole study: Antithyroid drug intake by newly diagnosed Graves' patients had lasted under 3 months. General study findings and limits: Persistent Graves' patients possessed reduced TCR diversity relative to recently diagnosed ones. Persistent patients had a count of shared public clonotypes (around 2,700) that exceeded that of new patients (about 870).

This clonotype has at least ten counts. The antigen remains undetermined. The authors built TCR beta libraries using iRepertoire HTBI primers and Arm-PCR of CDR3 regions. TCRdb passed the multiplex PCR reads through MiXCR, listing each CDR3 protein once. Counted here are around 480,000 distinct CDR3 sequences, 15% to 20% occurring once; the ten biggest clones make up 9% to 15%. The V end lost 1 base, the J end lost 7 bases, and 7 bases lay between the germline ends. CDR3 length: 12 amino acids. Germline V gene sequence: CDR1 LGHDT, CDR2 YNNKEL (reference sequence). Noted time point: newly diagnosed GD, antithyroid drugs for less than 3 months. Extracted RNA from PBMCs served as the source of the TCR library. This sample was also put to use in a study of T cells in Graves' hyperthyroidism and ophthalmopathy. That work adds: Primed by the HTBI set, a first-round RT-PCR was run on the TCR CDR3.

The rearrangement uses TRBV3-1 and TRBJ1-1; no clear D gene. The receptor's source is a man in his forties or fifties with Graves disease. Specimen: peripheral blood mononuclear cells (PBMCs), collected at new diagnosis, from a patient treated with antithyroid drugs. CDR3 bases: TGTGCCAGCAGCCAAGCGGCCCGTGAAGCTTTCTTT. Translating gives CASSQAAREAFF. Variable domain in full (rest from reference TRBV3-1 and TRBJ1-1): DTAVSQTPKYLVTQMGNDKSIKCEQNLGHDTMYWYKQDSKKFLKIMFSYNNKELIINETVPNRFSPKSPDKAHLNLHINSLELGDSAVYFCASSQAAREAFFGQGTRLTVV.